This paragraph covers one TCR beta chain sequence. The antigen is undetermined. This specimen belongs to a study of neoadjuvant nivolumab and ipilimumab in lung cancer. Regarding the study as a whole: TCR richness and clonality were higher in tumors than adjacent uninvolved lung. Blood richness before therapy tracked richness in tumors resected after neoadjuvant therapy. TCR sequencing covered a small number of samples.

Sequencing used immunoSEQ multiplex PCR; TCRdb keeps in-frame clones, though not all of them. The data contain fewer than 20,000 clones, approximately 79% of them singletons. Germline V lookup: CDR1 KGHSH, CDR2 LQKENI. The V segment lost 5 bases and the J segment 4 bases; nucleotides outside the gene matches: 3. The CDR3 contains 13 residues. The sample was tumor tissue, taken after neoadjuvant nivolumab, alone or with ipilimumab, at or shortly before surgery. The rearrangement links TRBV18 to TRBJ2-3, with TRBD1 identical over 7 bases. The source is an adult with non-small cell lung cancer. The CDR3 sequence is CASSEQGSDTQYF. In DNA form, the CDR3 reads TGTGCCAGCTCAGAACAGGGGTCAGATACGCAGTATTTT.